Listed below are T cell receptor beta chains from one sample, sequenced in a study of blood T cell repertoires in COVID-19. Assay: immunoSEQ multiplex PCR; the TCRdb copy retains only in-frame clones and omits some. This sample has roughly 80,000 clones, with more than 60% found just once. Sequenced material: peripheral blood. The receptors were gathered from a human donor in a cohort sampled during active COVID-19. CDR3s include the opening cysteine and the closing phenylalanine or tryptophan. The order of the fields is D gene, V gene, J gene, clone size, CDR3 DNA, CDR3 protein. The D gene is left open where the match is weak. The size of a clone is reported for some rows only, either as once, few or many, or as a class for expanded clones.

D: TRBD1
V: TRBV6-5
J: TRBJ1-6
size: once
DNA: TGTGCCAGCAGGGCGGGGACAGGGTTTTCACCCCTCCACTTT
CDR3: CASRAGTGFSPLHF

D: -
V: TRBV5-5
J: TRBJ2-6
size: -
DNA: TGTGCCAGCAGCTTGAGGCTCGGGTCTCTAGCCTCTGGGGCCAACGTCCTGACTTTC
CDR3: CASSLRLGSLASGANVLTF

D: TRBD1
V: TRBV19
J: TRBJ2-5
size: -
DNA: TGTGCCAGTAGCTGGACAGGGCCGGAGACCCAGTACTTC
CDR3: CASSWTGPETQYF

D: -
V: TRBV28
J: TRBJ2-7
size: -
DNA: TGTGCCATCGCCCGGGACATAATTGTGCGGCAGTACTTC
CDR3: CAIARDIIVRQYF

D: -
V: TRBV3-1/TRBV3-2
J: TRBJ2-7
size: -
DNA: TGTGCCAGCAGCCAGCCGGGAGCAGCCCCCTACGAGCAGTACTTC
CDR3: CASSQPGAAPYEQYF

D: TRBD2
V: TRBV7-2
J: TRBJ2-7
size: -
DNA: TGTGCCAGCAGCTTACGAACGGGGGGGGAGTCTTACGAGCAGTACTTC
CDR3: CASSLRTGGESYEQYF

D: -
V: TRBV14
J: TRBJ1-2
size: -
DNA: TGTGCCAGCAGCCAAGAAAGCGGCAGATTCACTAGTGGCTACACCTTC
CDR3: CASSQESGRFTSGYTF

D: -
V: TRBV11-3
J: TRBJ2-7
size: -
DNA: TGTGCCAGCAGCTTAGATCAGTGGGGAATGCGGGCGTCCTACGAGCAGTACTTC
CDR3: CASSLDQWGMRASYEQYF

D: TRBD1
V: TRBV9
J: TRBJ1-2
size: -
DNA: TGTGCCAGCAGCCTAGGACAGGCTAACTATGGCTACACCTTC
CDR3: CASSLGQANYGYTF

D: TRBD1
V: TRBV7-9
J: TRBJ1-5
size: -
DNA: TGTGCCAGCAGCTCCCCCGGGACAGGGGAAGGGCAGCCCCAGCATTTT
CDR3: CASSSPGTGEGQPQHF

D: -
V: TRBV20-1
J: TRBJ1-1
size: -
DNA: TGCAGTGCTAGTCTCGGGGGAGGAGCTGAAGCTTTCTTT
CDR3: CSASLGGGAEAFF

D: -
V: TRBV2
J: TRBJ1-5
size: -
DNA: TGTGCCAGCAGTAAACAGGGTTTAAATCAGCCCCAGCATTTT
CDR3: CASSKQGLNQPQHF

D: TRBD1
V: TRBV19
J: TRBJ2-7
size: -
DNA: TGTGCCAGTAGTATACCGGGACAGGGAACCTACGAGCAGTACTTC
CDR3: CASSIPGQGTYEQYF

D: -
V: TRBV11-2
J: TRBJ2-4
size: -
DNA: TGTGCCAGCAGCTTAATGGGGCCTGGAAACATTCAGTACTTC
CDR3: CASSLMGPGNIQYF

D: TRBD1
V: TRBV7-9
J: TRBJ1-2
size: -
DNA: TGTGCCAGCAGCTCCGGACAGGGGTCCCTCTATGGCTACACCTTC
CDR3: CASSSGQGSLYGYTF

D: TRBD1
V: TRBV5-4
J: TRBJ2-7
size: -
DNA: TGTGCCAGCAGCGCTCCCGACAGGGATTGGCAGTACTTC
CDR3: CASSAPDRDWQYF

D: -
V: TRBV5-4
J: TRBJ1-1
size: -
DNA: TGTGCCAGCAGCTTGGACCGACAGAGGAACACTGAAGCTTTCTTT
CDR3: CASSLDRQRNTEAFF

D: TRBD2
V: TRBV15
J: TRBJ2-5
size: -
DNA: TGTGCCACCCAGCGGGGCCCCTACCAAGAGACCCAGTACTTC
CDR3: CATQRGPYQETQYF

D: TRBD2
V: TRBV19
J: TRBJ2-7
size: -
DNA: TGTGCCAGTAGTCGACTAGCGGGGGATACCTACGAGCAGTACTTC
CDR3: CASSRLAGDTYEQYF

D: TRBD1
V: TRBV19
J: TRBJ1-2
size: -
DNA: TGTGCCAGTAGCGATCCACGGACAGGGGTTAACTATGGCTACACCTTC
CDR3: CASSDPRTGVNYGYTF

D: TRBD1
V: TRBV6-5
J: TRBJ2-7
size: -
DNA: TGTGCCAGCAAGAGACCGGGACAGGGTTTGGACGAGCAGTACTTC
CDR3: CASKRPGQGLDEQYF

D: -
V: TRBV6-2/TRBV6-3
J: TRBJ1-5
size: once
DNA: TGTGCCAGCAGTTACTCCCCCCGGGCAGGGGTGAAAAATCAGCCCCAGCATTTT
CDR3: CASSYSPRAGVKNQPQHF

D: TRBD1
V: TRBV11-1
J: TRBJ2-7
size: -
DNA: TGTGCCAGCAGCTCCAGACAGGGCGGCTACGAGCAGTACTTC
CDR3: CASSSRQGGYEQYF

D: -
V: TRBV4-2
J: TRBJ2-2
size: -
DNA: TGTGCCAGCAGCCAAGATTACTCGGAGAGGGAGCTGTTTTTT
CDR3: CASSQDYSERELFF

D: -
V: TRBV10-2
J: TRBJ1-2
size: -
DNA: TGCGCCAGCAGTGATTTTAGAGGGGGGGGTCACTATGGCTACACCTTC
CDR3: CASSDFRGGGHYGYTF

D: -
V: TRBV7-9
J: TRBJ1-2
size: -
DNA: TGTGCCAGCAGCTTTGAGACTAACTATGGCTACACCTTC
CDR3: CASSFETNYGYTF

D: -
V: TRBV9
J: TRBJ2-7
size: -
DNA: TGTGCCAGCAGCCCATCTCCGGGACTCCTCAGCGACGAGCAGTACTTC
CDR3: CASSPSPGLLSDEQYF

D: TRBD1
V: TRBV5-1
J: TRBJ1-5
size: once
DNA: TGCGCCAGCAGCCCCGGGACAGGGAATCAGCCCCAGCATTTT
CDR3: CASSPGTGNQPQHF

D: -
V: TRBV3-1/TRBV3-2
J: TRBJ2-4
size: -
DNA: TGTGCCAGCAGCCAAGATAGGAGGGAGCCAGGGAGAATAACCAAAAACATTCAGTACTTC
CDR3: CASSQDRREPGRITKNIQYF

D: -
V: TRBV27
J: TRBJ1-1
size: -
DNA: TGTGCCAGCAGTCTGAAGGTGGGGGGATTTTATGAAGCTTTCTTT
CDR3: CASSLKVGGFYEAFF

D: -
V: TRBV29-1
J: TRBJ1-2
size: few
DNA: TGCAGCGTTCATTACAACAGGGACTATGGCTACACCTTC
CDR3: CSVHYNRDYGYTF

D: -
V: TRBV10-1
J: TRBJ1-1
size: -
DNA: TGCGCCAGCAGTCCCGGGGGTATGAACACTGAAGCTTTCTTT
CDR3: CASSPGGMNTEAFF

D: TRBD1
V: TRBV28
J: TRBJ1-6
size: -
DNA: TGTGCCAGCAGTTTTAAGGGGGCCGGTTCACCCCTCCACTTT
CDR3: CASSFKGAGSPLHF

D: TRBD1
V: TRBV2
J: TRBJ1-5
size: -
DNA: TGTGCCAGCAGCAGGACAGGTCCCGATCAGCCCCAGCATTTT
CDR3: CASSRTGPDQPQHF

D: -
V: TRBV18
J: TRBJ1-1
size: -
DNA: TGTGCCAGCTCACCGATGATGGGCGTCATGAACACTGAAGCTTTCTTT
CDR3: CASSPMMGVMNTEAFF

D: -
V: TRBV6-5
J: TRBJ2-1
size: -
DNA: TGTGCCAGCAGCTCCGGACAAGTATACAATGAGCAGTTCTTC
CDR3: CASSSGQVYNEQFF

D: TRBD1
V: TRBV3-1/TRBV3-2
J: TRBJ2-7
size: -
DNA: TGTGCCAGCAGCCGGATAGGGACAGGGGCAAACGAGCAGTACTTC
CDR3: CASSRIGTGANEQYF

D: TRBD1
V: TRBV11-3
J: TRBJ2-7
size: -
DNA: TGTGCCAGCGGGAAGGGACAGGGGACGAACGAGCAGTACTTC
CDR3: CASGKGQGTNEQYF

D: TRBD1
V: TRBV4-1
J: TRBJ1-2
size: -
DNA: TGCGCCAGCAGCCGTAATACCGGGACAGGGGCTGGCTACACCTTC
CDR3: CASSRNTGTGAGYTF

D: TRBD2
V: TRBV7-6
J: TRBJ2-5
size: -
DNA: TGTGCCAGCAGCTGGGGACTAGCGGGGGGATGGGAGACCCAGTACTTC
CDR3: CASSWGLAGGWETQYF

D: -
V: TRBV18
J: TRBJ1-3
size: once
DNA: TGTGCCAGCTTCACGGCGGCCGGCACTGGAAACACCATATATTTT
CDR3: CASFTAAGTGNTIYF

D: -
V: TRBV18
J: TRBJ1-1
size: -
DNA: TGTGCCAGCTCATCGACTAGGGACACTGAAGCTTTCTTT
CDR3: CASSSTRDTEAFF

D: -
V: TRBV15
J: TRBJ2-7
size: -
DNA: TGTGCCACCAGCATTATAGGGGTCGAGCAGTACTTC
CDR3: CATSIIGVEQYF

D: TRBD1
V: TRBV24-1
J: TRBJ2-1
size: -
DNA: TGTGCCACCAGTGAGGGACAGGGGGCTTACAATGAGCAGTTCTTC
CDR3: CATSEGQGAYNEQFF

D: -
V: TRBV7-9
J: TRBJ1-2
size: -
DNA: TGTGCCAGCAGCTTTAAAGAGGGGGGGGCCTATGGCTACACCTTC
CDR3: CASSFKEGGAYGYTF

D: -
V: TRBV7-9
J: TRBJ1-6
size: -
DNA: TGTGCCAGCAGCTTAGGTGGCAGTATCCACTTT
CDR3: CASSLGGSIHF

D: -
V: TRBV12-3/TRBV12-4
J: TRBJ2-5
size: -
DNA: TGTGCCAGCAGTTCAAAAGAGACCCAGTACTTC
CDR3: CASSSKETQYF